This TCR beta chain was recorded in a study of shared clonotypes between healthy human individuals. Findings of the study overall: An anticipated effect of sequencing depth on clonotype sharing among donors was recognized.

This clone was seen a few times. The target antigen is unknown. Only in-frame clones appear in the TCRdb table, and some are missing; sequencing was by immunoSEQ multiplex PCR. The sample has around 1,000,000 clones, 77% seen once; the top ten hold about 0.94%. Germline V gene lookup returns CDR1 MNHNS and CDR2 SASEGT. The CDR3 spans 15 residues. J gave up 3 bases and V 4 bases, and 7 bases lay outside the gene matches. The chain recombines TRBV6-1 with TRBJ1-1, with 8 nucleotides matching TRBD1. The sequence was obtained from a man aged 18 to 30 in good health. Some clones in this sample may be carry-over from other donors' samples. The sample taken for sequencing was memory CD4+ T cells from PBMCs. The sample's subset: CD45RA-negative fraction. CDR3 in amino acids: CASSGTGGGYTEAFF. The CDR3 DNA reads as TGTGCCAGCAGTGGTACAGGGGGAGGCTACACTGAAGCTTTCTTT.